This T cell receptor beta chain was identified during a study of shared clonotypes between healthy human individuals. Running of the assay took place at deep level. The data were produced by immunoSEQ multiplex PCR, yet TCRdb's version contains in-frame clones alone and is incomplete. The sample comprises roughly 1,100,000 clones, roughly 80% of which are singletons, and roughly 1.4% rests with the top ten. The study, taken as a whole, reports: The generation probabilities recorded for non-shared clonotypes fell below those of clonotypes shared by all four donors.

The V end was cut by 2 bases, the J end by 4 bases, with 11 bases between. Germline CDR1 is GTSNPN and CDR2 is SVGIG (reference sequence). This CDR3 region has 13 residues. A note on this clone: Its specificity is unknown.

Specimen: memory CD4+ T cells sorted from blood. As to subset: CD45RA-negative fraction. The TCR comes from a man between 18 and 29 years old in good health. The chain uses TRBV30 and TRBJ1-1; D is uncertain. CDR3 sequence: CAWSKGGSTEAFF. DNA of the CDR3: TGTGCCTGGAGTAAGGGAGGGAGCACTGAAGCTTTCTTT.